This TCR beta chain was recorded in a study of identifying expanded T cells in peripheral blood. Assay: immunoSEQ multiplex PCR; the TCRdb copy retains only in-frame clones and omits some. The top ten clones hold about 18% of a sample with about 81,000 clones, roughly 89% of them seen once. Germline trimming cut 5 bases from V and 1 base from J; bases unmatched to any gene: 19. This CDR3 comprises 19 residues. The germline gives CDR1 LNHDA, CDR2 SQIVND (reference sequence). The TCR comes from a person aged 18 to 70 in good health. This chain links TRBV19 with TRBJ1-2; 7 bases fit TRBD1. Source material: blood. The CDR3 is CASSAESGQVGGNNYGYTF. The DNA of the CDR3 is TGTGCCAGTAGTGCCGAAAGCGGACAGGTCGGGGGAAATAACTATGGCTACACCTTC.